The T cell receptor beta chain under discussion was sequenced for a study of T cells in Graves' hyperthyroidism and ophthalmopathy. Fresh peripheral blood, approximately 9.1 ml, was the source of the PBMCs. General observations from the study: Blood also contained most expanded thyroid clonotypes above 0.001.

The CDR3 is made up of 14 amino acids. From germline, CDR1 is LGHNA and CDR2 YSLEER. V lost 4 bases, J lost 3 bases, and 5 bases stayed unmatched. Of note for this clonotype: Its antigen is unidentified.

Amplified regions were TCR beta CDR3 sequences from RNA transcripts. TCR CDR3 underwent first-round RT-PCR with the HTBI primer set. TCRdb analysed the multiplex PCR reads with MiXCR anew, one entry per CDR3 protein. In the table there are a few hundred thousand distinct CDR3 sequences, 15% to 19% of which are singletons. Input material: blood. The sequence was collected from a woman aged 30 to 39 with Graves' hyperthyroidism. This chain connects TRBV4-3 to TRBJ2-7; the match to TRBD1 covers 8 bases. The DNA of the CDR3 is TGCGCCAGCAGCCGATTACAGGGGGACTACGAGCAGTACTTC. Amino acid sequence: CASSRLQGDYEQYF.